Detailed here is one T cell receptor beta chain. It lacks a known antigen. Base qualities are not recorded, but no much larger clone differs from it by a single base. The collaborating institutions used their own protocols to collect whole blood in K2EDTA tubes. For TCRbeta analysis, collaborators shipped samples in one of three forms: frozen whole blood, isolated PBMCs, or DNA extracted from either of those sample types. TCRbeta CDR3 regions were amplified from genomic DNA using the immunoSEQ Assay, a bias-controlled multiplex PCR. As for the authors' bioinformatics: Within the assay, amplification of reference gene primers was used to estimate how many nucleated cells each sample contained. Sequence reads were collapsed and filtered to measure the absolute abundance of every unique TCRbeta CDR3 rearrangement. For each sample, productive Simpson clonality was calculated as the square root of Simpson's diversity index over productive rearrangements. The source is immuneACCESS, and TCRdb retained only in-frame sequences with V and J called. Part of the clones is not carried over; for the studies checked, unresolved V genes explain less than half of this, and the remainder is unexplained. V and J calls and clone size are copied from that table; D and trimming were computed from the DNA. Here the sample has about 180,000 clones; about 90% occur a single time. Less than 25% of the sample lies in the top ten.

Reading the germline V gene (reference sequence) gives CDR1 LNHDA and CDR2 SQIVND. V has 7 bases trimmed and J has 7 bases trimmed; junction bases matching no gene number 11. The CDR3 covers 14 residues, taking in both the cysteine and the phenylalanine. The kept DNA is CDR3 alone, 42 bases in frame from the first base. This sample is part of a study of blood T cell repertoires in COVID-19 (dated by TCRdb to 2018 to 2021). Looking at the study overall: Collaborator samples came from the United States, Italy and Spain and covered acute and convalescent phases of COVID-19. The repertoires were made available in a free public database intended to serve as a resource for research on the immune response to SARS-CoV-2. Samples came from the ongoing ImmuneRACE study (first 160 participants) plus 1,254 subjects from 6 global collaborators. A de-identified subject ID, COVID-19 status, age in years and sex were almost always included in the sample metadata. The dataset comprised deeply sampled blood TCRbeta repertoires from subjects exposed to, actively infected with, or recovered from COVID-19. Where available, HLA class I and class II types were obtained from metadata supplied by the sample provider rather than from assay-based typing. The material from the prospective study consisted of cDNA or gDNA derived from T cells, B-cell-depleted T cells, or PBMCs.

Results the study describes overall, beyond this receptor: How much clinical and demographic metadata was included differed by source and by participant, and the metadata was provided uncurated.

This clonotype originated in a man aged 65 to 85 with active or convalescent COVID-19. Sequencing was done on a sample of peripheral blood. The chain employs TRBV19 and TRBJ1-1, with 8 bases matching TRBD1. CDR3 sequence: CASTPRGDRGEAFF. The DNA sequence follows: TGTGCCAGTACCCCGAGGGGAGACAGGGGTGAAGCTTTCTTT.